The 26 T cell receptor beta chains presented below share a single source sample, sequenced in a study of T cells in Graves' hyperthyroidism and ophthalmopathy. What was amplified from RNA transcripts were TCR beta CDR3 regions. Primed by the HTBI set, a first-round RT-PCR was run on the TCR CDR3. Via MiXCR, TCRdb re-called the multiplex PCR reads, giving one row per CDR3 protein. The repertoire holds fewer than 400,000 distinct CDR3 sequences, with roughly 15% as singletons. The material sequenced was blood. These TCRs come from a man in his thirties or forties with Graves' hyperthyroidism.

This chain uses TRBV7-3 with TRBJ2-7; D may be TRBD1 (6 bases). The CDR3 covers 15 residues. CDR1 and CDR2 from the germline V gene are SGHTA and FQGTGA. CDR3 protein: CASSSADRFLPVSLV. CDR3 nucleotide sequence: TGTGCCAGCAGCTCGGCGGACAGATTTCTCCCCGTTTCATTGGTC.

Ten or more counts support this clonotype. V gene TRBV25-1 combines with J gene TRBJ2-7, with D possibly TRBD1 on 6 matching bases. CDR3 length equals 16 residues. Trimming stripped 3 bases from V and 3 bases from J, with 18 bases between. From germline, CDR1 is MGHDK and CDR2 SYGVNS. The CDR3 DNA reads as TGTGCCAGCAGTGACTTTTTTGGGACAAGTAGCTACGAGCAGTACTTC. It translates to CASSDFFGTSSYEQYF.

This clonotype has only a few counts. This chain connects TRBV11-3 to TRBJ1-1; D not certain. CDR3 length: 13 residues. V dropped 3 bases and J dropped 1 base, with 6 bases sitting between them. The germline CDR1 and CDR2 sequences are SGHNT and YENEEA. The CDR3 protein is CASSFLENTEAFF. CDR3 DNA: TGTGCCAGCAGCTTTCTAGAGAACACTGAAGCTTTCTTT.

This clonotype was detected ten times or more. The V and J genes are TRBV11-2 and TRBJ2-7; 9 nucleotides line up with TRBD2. Trimming took 5 bases from V and 6 from J; bases not matched to a gene: 17. This CDR3 spans 17 amino acids. CDR1 is SGHAT and CDR2 is FQNNGV in the germline V gene. The DNA of the CDR3 is TGTGCCAGCAGCAGCCGACTCGGTAGCGGGAGAAATCGCGAGCAGTACTTC. It codes for CASSSRLGSGRNREQYF.

This clonotype occurred many times. This rearrangement joins TRBV5-6 to TRBJ2-3; D call uncertain. The CDR3 sequence is 14 residues long. Per germline, CDR1 SGHDT and CDR2 YYEEEE. V was shortened by 2 bases and J by 5 bases, with 12 bases between the two germline ends. The DNA of the CDR3 is TGTGCCAGCAGCTTACGCCTCTTGGGAGATACGCAGTATTTT. Its translation: CASSLRLLGDTQYF. Complete variable domain (other parts from reference TRBV5-6 and TRBJ2-3): DAGVTQSPTHLIKTRGQQVTLRCSPKSGHDTVSWYQQALGQGPQFIFQYYEEEERQRGNFPDRFSGHQFPNYSSELNVNALLLGDSALYLCASSLRLLGDTQYFGPGTRLTVL.

A few counts support this clonotype. This may be a read error, as it is one base from a much larger clone. V gene TRBV30 combines with J gene TRBJ2-2, with TRBD1 matching 9 bases. The CDR3 is made up of 17 amino acids. Germline V gene lookup returns CDR1 GTSNPN and CDR2 SVGIG (reference sequence). The CDR3 region is CVWSGGYGTGRIGELFF. The CDR3 bases are TGTGTCTGGAGTGGAGGATACGGGACAGGGAGGATCGGGGAGCTGTTTTTT.

In its sample, this clonotype was seen many times. The J gene is TRBJ2-5, the V gene TRBV2; tentative D call: TRBD1 (5 bases). The ends were cut back, 6 bases at V and 2 bases at J, with 10 bases in the middle. CDR1 and CDR2 from the germline V gene are SNHLY and FYNNEI. The CDR3 sequence is 13 residues long. In DNA form, the CDR3 reads TGTGCCAGCAGCAGGACATATCAAGAGACCCAGTACTTC. Amino acid sequence: CASSRTYQETQYF.

This chain connects TRBV20-1 to TRBJ2-3; the match to TRBD2 covers 9 bases. CDR3 length equals 14 residues. The trim removed 6 bases at V and 6 bases at J, leaving 10 bases unmatched. Germline V gives CDR1 DFQATT, CDR2 SNEGSKA (reference sequence). The CDR3 reads CSARSGRMADTQYF. The CDR3 DNA reads TGCAGTGCCCGGAGCGGGAGGATGGCGGATACGCAGTATTTT.

This clonotype was counted ten times or more. This chain uses TRBV2 with TRBJ2-3; 12 nucleotides align to TRBD2. Germline V CDR1 and CDR2: SNHLY, FYNNEI. V was clipped by 6 bases and J by 1 base; unmatched bases: 2. The CDR3 sequence is 15 residues long. The CDR3 loop is CASRRLAGGTDTQYF. In nucleotides, the CDR3 is TGTGCCAGCAGGCGACTAGCGGGAGGCACAGATACGCAGTATTTT.

This clonotype was seen many times. V and J are TRBV5-1 and TRBJ2-3; tentative D call: TRBD1 (6 bases). CDR3 length: 16 amino acids. V lost 4 bases and J 0 bases, leaving 15 bases between the germline ends. CDR1 and CDR2 (germline): SGHRS, YFSETQ. The CDR3 DNA is TGCGCCAGCAGCCCGACGGTGGGGGCGAGCACAGATACGCAGTATTTT. It codes for CASSPTVGASTDTQYF.

The sample holds many counts of this clonotype. The gene calls are TRBV3-1 and TRBJ2-7; TRBD1 might be the D (6 bases). The V gene lost 0 bases and the J gene lost 6 bases, with 12 bases spanning the gap. This CDR3 is 14 amino acids long. CDR1 and CDR2 (germline): LGHDT, YNNKEL (reference sequence). This CDR3 is CASSQDPGVGEQYF. DNA for the CDR3: TGTGCCAGCAGCCAAGATCCAGGGGTGGGCGAGCAGTACTTC.

This clonotype occurred many times. CDR3: CASREASGTYNEQFF. CDR3 DNA: TGTGCCAGCAGGGAGGCTAGCGGGACCTACAATGAGCAGTTCTTC. This rearrangement joins TRBV7-9 to TRBJ2-1; 9 positions agree with TRBD2. The trim removed 6 bases at V and 2 bases at J, leaving 5 bases unmatched. The CDR3 has 15 residues. Germline lookup yields CDR1 SEHNR and CDR2 FQNEAQ (reference sequence). The full variable domain, in which reference TRBV7-9 and TRBJ2-1 provide the parts outside the CDR3, is DTGVSQNPRHKITKRGQNVTFRCDPISEHNRLYWYRQTLGQGPEFLTYFQNEAQLEKSRLLSDRFSAERPKGSFSTLEIQRTEQGDSAMYLCASREASGTYNEQFFGPGTRLTVL.

This rearrangement joins TRBV20-1 to TRBJ1-2, with D uncertain. CDR1 DFQATT and CDR2 SNEGSKA come from the germline V gene (reference sequence). V lost 6 bases to trimming and J lost 4 bases, with 15 bases between them. The CDR3 loop spans 13 amino acids. CDR3 loop: CSAHPGARYGYTF. The CDR3 DNA follows: TGCAGTGCCCACCCCGGTGCCCGCTATGGCTACACCTTC.

This clonotype has only a few counts. The chain carries TRBV7-9 and TRBJ1-1, with D perhaps TRBD1 (5 bases). This CDR3 has 12 residues. V gave up 7 bases and J gave up 5 bases, with 11 bases separating them. Germline V gene data show CDR1 as SEHNR and CDR2 as FQNEAQ (reference sequence). CDR3 in DNA: TGTGCCAGCAAAGGGGTATTTACTGAAGCTTTCTTT. Translated, it gives CASKGVFTEAFF.

This clonotype was counted between two and nine times. V and J are TRBV18 and TRBJ2-7; 9 bases are shared with TRBD1. Germline values: CDR1 KGHSH, CDR2 LQKENI. Losses at the gene ends were 3 bases for V and 3 bases for J; bases not matched to a gene: 12. This CDR3 contains 17 residues. The CDR3, as DNA: TGTGCCAGCTCACCCCTATTCAGGACAGGGGCAATCTACGAGCAGTACTTC. This gives the protein CASSPLFRTGAIYEQYF.

This clonotype appeared many times. The V and J genes are TRBV20-1 and TRBJ2-3; TRBD2 matches 8 bases. V gave up 5 bases and J gave up 0 bases; unmatched junction bases: 7. The germline V gene has CDR1 DFQATT and CDR2 SNEGSKA (reference sequence). The CDR3 totals 15 residues. The CDR3: CSAGGAGVSTDTQYF. CDR3 nucleotide sequence: TGCAGTGCTGGGGGAGCGGGAGTGAGCACAGATACGCAGTATTTT.

The table lists this clonotype with a few counts. The rearrangement joins TRBV5-1 to TRBJ2-2, with unresolved D. Germline V CDR1 and CDR2: SGHRS, YFSETQ. The CDR3 spans 16 residues. V was pared by 4 bases and J by 0 bases, with 13 bases between. The CDR3 DNA reads TGCGCCAGCAGCCCCACACGAAGCGCGAACACCGGGGAGCTGTTTTTT. This encodes CASSPTRSANTGELFF.

This sequence joins TRBV9 and TRBJ2-7; 10 nucleotides match TRBD2. The CDR3 is 15 amino acids. Looked up from germline, CDR1 is SGDLS and CDR2 is YYNGEE. The ends lost 0 bases at V and 2 bases at J; junction bases unmatched: 2. DNA of the CDR3: TGTGCCAGCAGCGTAGGGGGACTAGCGACCTACGAGCAGTACTTC. Its translation: CASSVGGLATYEQYF.

Worth noting for this clonotype: One junction end does not reproduce the germline sequence, and a read error may be involved. V and J are TRBV7-7 and TRBJ2-7; 7 bases are a match to TRBD2. Germline V CDR1 and CDR2: SSHAT, FNYEAQ (reference sequence). The CDR3 loop spans 13 amino acids. As DNA, the CDR3 is TGTGCTAGCAGCAGGGAGGGAAGCTACGAGCAGTACTTC. Protein product: CASSREGSYEQYF.

This clonotype was seen many times. V usage is TRBV4-2 and J usage is TRBJ2-3; 14 bases are a match to TRBD2. The CDR3 sequence is 19 residues long. V shed 4 bases, J shed 0 bases, and the junction held 9 bases outside the gene matches. The V gene's germline CDR1 is LGHNA and CDR2 YNFKEQ. The CDR3 bases are TGTGCCAGCAGCCCAGCCGGGACTAGCGGGAGTCCTAGCACAGATACGCAGTATTTT. Translating gives CASSPAGTSGSPSTDTQYF.

V and J are TRBV29-1 and TRBJ2-3, with D unresolved. V was clipped by 6 bases and J by 3 bases, with 22 bases between them. The CDR3 has 16 residues. Germline V CDR1 and CDR2: SQVTM, ANQGSEA. This CDR3 is CSVPRPSWLSTDTQYF. DNA of the CDR3: TGCAGCGTCCCACGGCCCTCGTGGCTGTCAACAGATACGCAGTATTTT.

CDR3 in DNA: TGTGCCAGCAGTTCCAGGGGATCAGGGGCCAACGTCCTGACTTTC. Translating gives CASSSRGSGANVLTF. The chain employs TRBV6-5 and TRBJ2-6; D is possibly TRBD1 (6 bases). The CDR3 length is 15 residues. CDR1 is MNHEY, CDR2 SVGAGI, per germline. The ends were cut back, 4 bases at V and 4 bases at J, with 11 bases in the middle.

This clonotype was detected many times. The CDR3 is CASSWTVNTEAFF. In DNA, the CDR3 is TGCGCCAGCAGTTGGACCGTGAACACTGAAGCTTTCTTT. The chain carries TRBV10-2 and TRBJ1-1; D remains ambiguous. CDR1 and CDR2 (germline): WSHSY, SAAADI. Trimming removed 5 bases at V and 0 bases at J, with 7 bases between. There are 13 residues in the CDR3.

This clonotype was recorded at least ten times. This chain joins TRBV13 and TRBJ2-7, with D uncertain. The V gene lost 3 bases and the J gene lost 2 bases, with 11 bases spanning the gap. The CDR3 is made up of 14 amino acids. The germline V gene encodes CDR1 PRHDT and CDR2 FYEKMQ (reference sequence). This CDR3 is CASSFSGGPYEQYF. CDR3 in DNA: TGTGCCAGCAGCTTCTCGGGCGGCCCCTACGAGCAGTACTTC.

The rearrangement links TRBV10-3 to TRBJ2-2; 10 bases are a match to TRBD1. Trimming removed 6 bases from V and 6 bases from J; junction bases left unmatched: 4. Germline CDR1 ENHRY, CDR2 SYGVKD. The CDR3 loop spans 14 amino acids. The CDR3 nucleotides are TGTGCCATCAGCGGGGACAGGGGAGCCGGGGAGCTGTTTTTT. Translated, it gives CAISGDRGAGELFF.

Ten or more counts support this clonotype. The genes are TRBV18 and TRBJ2-2; D may be TRBD1 or TRBD2 (5 bases each). The V end lost 3 bases, the J end lost 0 bases, and 8 bases lay between the germline ends. The CDR3 is 15 amino acids. The germline V gene has CDR1 KGHSH and CDR2 LQKENI. CDR3 protein: CASSPGDANTGELFF. CDR3 DNA: TGTGCCAGCTCACCGGGGGACGCGAACACCGGGGAGCTGTTTTTT. The full variable domain, its missing parts supplied by reference TRBV18 and TRBJ2-2, is NAGVMQNPRHLVRRRGQEARLRCSPMKGHSHVYWYRQLPEEGLKFMVYLQKENIIDESGMPKERFSAEFPKEGPSILRIQQVVRGDSAAYFCASSPGDANTGELFFGEGSRLTVL.